This T cell receptor beta chain was profiled in a study of blood T cell repertoires in COVID-19. Study in general: Acute and convalescent COVID-19 samples came from the United States, Italy and Spain. Sources were T cells, B-cell-depleted T cells, or PBMCs; the material itself was cDNA or gDNA.

Losses at the gene ends were 8 bases for V and 1 base for J; bases not matched to a gene: 9. Germline loops: CDR1 MNHEY, CDR2 SVGAGI. The CDR3 extends over 15 amino acids. Authors' processing steps: How many nucleated cells were present was estimated from reference gene primer amplification. Sequencing was performed with immunoSEQ multiplex PCR; in TCRdb, only in-frame clones are kept and a portion is missing. D and trimming come from the DNA, and the V and J calls and clone size come from that table. Of about 200,000 clones listed, approximately 80% are singletons. The receptor was derived from a human donor with acute or convalescent COVID-19. The donor label of this sample is uncertain. Sequencing was done on a sample of peripheral blood. The rearrangement joins TRBV6-5 to TRBJ2-7, with TRBD1 matching over 9 bases. CDR3 protein: CASHSGTGRSYEQYF. DNA for the CDR3: TGTGCCAGCCACAGCGGGACAGGGAGGTCCTACGAGCAGTACTTC.